The rows below give T cell receptor beta chains drawn from one sample of a study of blood T cell repertoires in COVID-19. Sequencing used immunoSEQ multiplex PCR; TCRdb keeps in-frame clones, though not all of them. The table includes fewer than 150,000 clones, approximately 80% detected once. Sequencing was carried out using peripheral blood. These receptors all stem from a woman in her forties or fifties with acute or convalescent COVID-19. Each CDR3 is given with its conserved first and last residue. A D gene is named only where the DNA matches it firmly. The size of a clone is reported for some rows only, either as once, few or many, or as a class for expanded clones.

.,TRBV20-1,TRBD2,TRBJ2-1,CSASSGGALGNEQFF
.,TRBV7-2,.,TRBJ2-1,CASSLVGRNEQFF
once,TRBV6-5,TRBD1,TRBJ1-1,CASRTGLVQNTEAFF
.,TRBV18,TRBD1,TRBJ2-3,CASSQRQGSTDTQYF
.,TRBV5-6,TRBD1,TRBJ1-1,CASSLFRDRGITEAFF
.,TRBV5-6,.,TRBJ1-3,CASSLEDTYSGNTIYF
few,TRBV5-1,TRBD1,TRBJ1-3,CASSLSIQGSSVSGNTIYF
once,TRBV19,.,TRBJ1-1,CASSILDRFTEAFF
.,TRBV2,TRBD2,TRBJ2-3,CASSVTGTSADTQYF
.,TRBV5-1,TRBD2,TRBJ2-1,CASSLGLAGGLSSYNEQFF
.,TRBV14,.,TRBJ2-2,CASSQDYRVSNTGELFF
.,TRBV6-1,.,TRBJ2-6,CASSEGWRSGANVLTF
.,TRBV28,.,TRBJ2-7,CASTSRRGEQYF
.,TRBV9,.,TRBJ1-1,CASSAKVGGNTEAFF
.,TRBV3-1/TRBV3-2,.,TRBJ1-3,CASSQDTLRGNTIYF
.,TRBV7-2,.,TRBJ2-7,CASSLSGSAYEQYF
.,TRBV14,.,TRBJ2-3,CASSLRTFTDTQYF
.,TRBV6-5,TRBD2,TRBJ2-3,CASSNLAGGLWYF
.,TRBV5-5,TRBD1,TRBJ1-1,CASSATGVMNTEAFF